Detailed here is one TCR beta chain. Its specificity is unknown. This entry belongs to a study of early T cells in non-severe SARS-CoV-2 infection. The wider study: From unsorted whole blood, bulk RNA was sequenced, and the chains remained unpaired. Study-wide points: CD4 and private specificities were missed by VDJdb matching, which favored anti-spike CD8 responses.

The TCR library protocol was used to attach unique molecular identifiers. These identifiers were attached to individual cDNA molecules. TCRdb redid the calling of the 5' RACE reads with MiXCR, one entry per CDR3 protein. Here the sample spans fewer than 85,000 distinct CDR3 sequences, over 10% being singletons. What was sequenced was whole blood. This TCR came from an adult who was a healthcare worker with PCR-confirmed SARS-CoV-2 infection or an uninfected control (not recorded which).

The DNA of the CDR3 is TGTGCTAGTGGTTCCCCCTTGCAGGGAGTGGTCTATAGCACAGATACGCAGTATTTT. Protein: CASGSPLQGVVYSTDTQYF. The chain links TRBV12-5 to TRBJ2-3; either TRBD1 or TRBD2 may fit D (5 bases each). The CDR3 has 19 residues. V lost 4 bases and J 0 bases, leaving 23 bases between the germline ends. The germline V gene has CDR1 LGHNT and CDR2 FRNRAP. The full variable domain, with the rest looked up from reference TRBV12-5 and TRBJ2-3, is DARVTQTPRHKVTEMGQEVTMRCQPILGHNTVFWYRQTMMQGLELLAYFRNRAPLDDSGMPKDRFSAEMPDATLATLKIQPSEPRDSAVYFCASGSPLQGVVYSTDTQYFGPGTRLTVL.